This TCR beta chain came from a study of blood T cell repertoires in COVID-19. Across the whole study: Sites across the United States, Italy and Spain contributed samples from acute and convalescent COVID-19.

Per the study methods: Nucleated cell counts were estimated from reference gene primer amplification. Method: immunoSEQ multiplex PCR; TCRdb's copy keeps in-frame clones and lacks some. That table supplies the V and J calls and clone size; D and trimming were determined from the DNA. Of some 100,000 clones in the sample, over 75% were seen once. The CDR3 consists of 16 residues. Germline loops: CDR1 SGHTA, CDR2 FQGNSA. V lost 4 bases to trimming and J lost 3 bases; unmatched junction nucleotides: 10. V and J are TRBV7-2 and TRBJ2-5; TRBD2 matches at 8 bases. The sequence was collected from an elderly man with active or convalescent COVID-19. The sequencing sample was made of peripheral blood. The CDR3 DNA follows: TGTGCCAGCAGCTACCAACGCGGGGGGCCGAAAGAGACCCAGTACTTC. Translation: CASSYQRGGPKETQYF.